The present TCR beta chain was sequenced within a study of monozygotic twins with inflammatory bowel disease. General study results and limits: Twin concordance left repertoire similarity unchanged, with limited power a possible explanation for this lack of difference. Clonotype sharing was lower in IBD patients than healthy twins, most markedly with disease activity.

About this clonotype itself: What it binds is unknown.

Added by template switching were UMIs that each held a 6-nucleotide sample barcode. No DNA is given; TCRdb re-called the 5' RACE reads and lists each CDR3 protein once. Recorded for this sample: approximately 400,000 distinct CDR3 sequences. The source is a human donor with ulcerative colitis or Crohn's disease, or a healthy co-twin of an affected twin (not recorded which). The sequencing sample was made of blood.

CDR3: CASSPGPWDEQYF. The chain couples TRBV7-9 to TRBJ2-7; TCRdb names TRBD1, which stays unverified in the absence of DNA. Per the germline V gene, CDR1 is SEHNR and CDR2 is FQNEAQ (reference sequence). The CDR3 runs to 13 residues.